This T cell receptor (beta chain) was retrieved from a study of blood T cell repertoires in COVID-19. Turning to the study itself: The United States, Italy and Spain supplied acute and convalescent COVID-19 samples.

The CDR3 sequence is 12 residues long. V lost 7 bases and J lost 5, with 12 bases in between. The V gene's germline CDR1 is ENHRY and CDR2 SYGVKD. Sequencing used immunoSEQ multiplex PCR; TCRdb keeps in-frame clones, though not all of them. The sample has roughly 260,000 clones, around nine tenths seen once. The sequenced sample was PBMCs or T cells enriched from blood (not recorded which). The V call is TRBV10-3, the J call TRBJ2-7; possibly TRBD1 for D (5 bases). The receptor comes from a woman under 30 who had recovered from COVID-19. The CDR3 DNA sequence: TGTGCCATCAAAGGGGCAGACCACGAGCAGTACTTC. Translated: CAIKGADHEQYF.